What follows describes a single T cell receptor (beta chain). The data are from a study of blood T cell repertoires in COVID-19. Authors' methods: Cell counts per sample came from amplifying reference gene primers. Profiled with immunoSEQ multiplex PCR; TCRdb holds only in-frame clones, not every one. The D gene and trimming were derived from the DNA, and the V and J assignments and clone size from that table. The profile covers over 200,000 clones, with 75% to 90% appearing a single time and roughly 4% taken by the ten largest. Each exposed participant met a COVID-19 case in the 2 weeks preceding study entry. The sequence was obtained from a woman aged 30 to 39 who had been exposed to COVID-19. The sample was PBMCs or T cells enriched from blood (not recorded which).

The CDR3 DNA reads as TGTGCCAGCTCACCAGGTGGCCTGAACACTGAAGCTTTCTTT. Translation gives CASSPGGLNTEAFF. The J gene is TRBJ1-1, the V gene TRBV18; D unresolved. CDR1 KGHSH and CDR2 LQKENI come from the germline V gene. The ends were cut back, 2 bases at V and 0 bases at J, with 7 bases in the middle. This CDR3 is built from 14 residues.